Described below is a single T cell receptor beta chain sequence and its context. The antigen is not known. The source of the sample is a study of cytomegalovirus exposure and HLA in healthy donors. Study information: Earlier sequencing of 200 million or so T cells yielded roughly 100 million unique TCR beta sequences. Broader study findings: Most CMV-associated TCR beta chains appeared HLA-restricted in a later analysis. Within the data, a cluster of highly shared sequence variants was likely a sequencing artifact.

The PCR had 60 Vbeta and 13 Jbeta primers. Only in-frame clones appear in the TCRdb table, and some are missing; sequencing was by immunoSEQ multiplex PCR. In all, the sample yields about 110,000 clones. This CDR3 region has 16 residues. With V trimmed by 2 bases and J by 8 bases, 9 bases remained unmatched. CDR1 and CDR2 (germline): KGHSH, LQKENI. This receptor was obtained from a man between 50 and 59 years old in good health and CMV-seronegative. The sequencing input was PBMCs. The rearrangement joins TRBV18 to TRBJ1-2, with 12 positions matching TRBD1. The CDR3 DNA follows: TGTGCCAGCTCACCAATGCCGGGACAGGGGGCAAGGGGCTACACCTTC. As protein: CASSPMPGQGARGYTF.